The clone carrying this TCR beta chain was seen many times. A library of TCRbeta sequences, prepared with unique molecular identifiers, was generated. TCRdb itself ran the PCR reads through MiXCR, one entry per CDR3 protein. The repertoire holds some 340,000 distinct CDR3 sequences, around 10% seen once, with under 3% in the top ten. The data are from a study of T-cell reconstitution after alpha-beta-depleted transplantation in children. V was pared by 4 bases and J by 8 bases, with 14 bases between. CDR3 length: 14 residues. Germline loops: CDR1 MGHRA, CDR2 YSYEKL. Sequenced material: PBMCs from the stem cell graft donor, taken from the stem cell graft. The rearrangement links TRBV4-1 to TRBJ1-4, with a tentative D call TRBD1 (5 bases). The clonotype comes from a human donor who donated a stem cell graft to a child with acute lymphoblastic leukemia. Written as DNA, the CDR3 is TGCGCCAGCAGCCGCGTGGGGGACGTGGAAAAACTGTTTTTT. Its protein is CASSRVGDVEKLFF.